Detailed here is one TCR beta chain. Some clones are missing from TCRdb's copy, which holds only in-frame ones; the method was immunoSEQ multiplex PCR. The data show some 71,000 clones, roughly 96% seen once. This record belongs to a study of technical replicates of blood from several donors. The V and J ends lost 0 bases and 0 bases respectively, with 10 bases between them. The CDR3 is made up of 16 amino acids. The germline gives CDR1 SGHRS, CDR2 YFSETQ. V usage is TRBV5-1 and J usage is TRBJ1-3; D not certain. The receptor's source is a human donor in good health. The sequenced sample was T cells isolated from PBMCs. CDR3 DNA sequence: TGCGCCAGCAGCTTGGGTAGAGATAGCTCTGGAAACACCATATATTTT. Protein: CASSLGRDSSGNTIYF.